The entry below gives a single T cell receptor (beta chain) sequence along with its context. Its specificity is not known. These data belong to a study of a mutant IDH1 vaccine in newly diagnosed glioma. Turning to the study itself: The therapy given earlier, which was standard therapy, consisted of radiotherapy, temozolomide, or both, and most of the patients received both. Study results and caveats: Evidence of vaccine-induced immune responses was documented in about 93% of patients. Apparently, pseudoprogression bore no relation to changes among the top peripheral T cell clonotypes.

Described time point: week 11, during vaccination. The content of each vaccine dose was 300 ug of mutant IDH1 20-mer peptide, and topical imiquimod accompanied it. Libraries were prepared by immunoSEQ multiplex PCR; TCRdb keeps only in-frame clonotypes and omits some of them. The sample consists of some 120,000 clones, roughly 77% of them appearing once. The V gene's germline CDR1 is SGDLS and CDR2 YYNGEE. V lost 4 bases and J lost 3; bases outside the gene matches: 3. The CDR3 has 14 amino acids. The sample was PBMCs, taken from a glioma patient whose treatment included an IDH1 peptide vaccine. The V gene is TRBV9, the J gene TRBJ2-3, with 9 positions matching TRBD1. This TCR was sampled from a man in his forties with glioma. CDR3 region: CASSLGQGTDTQYF. CDR3 in DNA: TGTGCCAGCAGCCTGGGACAGGGAACAGATACGCAGTATTTT.